These 12 T cell receptor beta chains were all obtained from the same sample, sequenced in a study of identical twins. Each CDR3 protein is one row after TCRdb ran MiXCR on the 5' RACE reads. The sample records more than 600,000 distinct CDR3 sequences, 18% being singletons. The same data also went into a second study, on T cells expressing NK-cell markers.

The material sequenced was PBMCs. All receptors come from a woman younger than 35 in good health.

At least ten counts were recorded for this clonotype. The V and J genes are TRBV12-3 or TRBV12-4 and TRBJ2-5; the match to TRBD2 covers 12 bases. CDR3 length: 15 residues. V shed 4 bases and J 5 bases; nucleotides not matched to a gene: 5. CDR3 sequence (DNA): TGTGCCAGCAGTTATGCTAGCGGGGGGGCCGAGACCCAGTACTTC. Translating gives CASSYASGGAETQYF.

The V gene is TRBV5-1, the J gene TRBJ2-1, with D possibly TRBD2 on 6 matching bases. Germline CDR1 SGHRS, CDR2 YFSETQ. Trimming pared 3 bases from V and 7 bases from J, leaving 14 bases between. The CDR3 totals 14 residues. In DNA form, the CDR3 reads TGCGCCAGCAGCTCTCGACTAGATCGGAATGAGCAGTTCTTC. It translates to CASSSRLDRNEQFF.

V and J are TRBV7-2 and TRBJ2-6; D uncertain. Trimming cost V 6 bases and J 2 bases, with 14 bases left between them. The CDR3 sequence is 16 residues long. In germline, CDR1 is SGHTA, CDR2 FQGNSA. The CDR3 sequence is CASRRISGAGANVLTF. CDR3 nucleotide sequence: TGTGCCAGCAGGAGGATAAGTGGCGCTGGGGCCAACGTCCTGACTTTC.

A few counts support this clonotype. This chain joins TRBV9 and TRBJ2-1, with TRBD2 matching over 7 bases. Per the germline V gene, CDR1 is SGDLS and CDR2 is YYNGEE. V dropped 0 bases and J dropped 6; count of bases not matched to a gene: 6. The CDR3 loop spans 15 amino acids. CDR3: CASSVDPGGSNEQFF. CDR3 coding DNA: TGTGCCAGCAGCGTAGACCCGGGAGGTTCCAATGAGCAGTTCTTC. Full variable domain (rest looked up from reference TRBV9 and TRBJ2-1): DSGVTQTPKHLITATGQRVTLRCSPRSGDLSVYWYQQSLDQGLQFLIQYYNGEERAKGNILERFSAQQFPDLHSELNLSSLELGDSALYFCASSVDPGGSNEQFFGPGTRLTVL.

This sequence joins TRBV18 and TRBJ2-3, with D perhaps TRBD1 (6 bases). The CDR3 is 17 residues long. Germline V CDR1 and CDR2: KGHSH, LQKENI. Trimming left V 4 bases short and J 5 bases short, with 22 bases between. The CDR3 region has the DNA TGTGCCAGCTCACAGGACAGACCAAACGTACCTGGAGATACGCAGTATTTT. Amino acids: CASSQDRPNVPGDTQYF.

The V and J genes are TRBV4-1 and TRBJ2-1; no clear D. Trimming took 0 bases from V and 2 from J, leaving 11 bases between them. Germline V gene sequence: CDR1 MGHRA, CDR2 YSYEKL. The CDR3 has 16 residues. As DNA, the CDR3 is TGCGCCAGCAGCCAAGACCGGACCACAACCTACAATGAGCAGTTCTTC. Protein product: CASSQDRTTTYNEQFF.

This clonotype was counted only a few times. The chain joins TRBV20-1 to TRBJ2-3; D is undetermined. The CDR3 contains 13 residues. Germline CDR1 and CDR2: DFQATT and SNEGSKA (reference sequence). Between the trimmed V and J ends, which lost 0 bases and 5 bases, there was a span of 9 bases. CDR3 residues: CSARDLTGDTQYF. In nucleotides, the CDR3 is TGCAGTGCTAGAGATCTTACGGGAGATACGCAGTATTTT.

The gene calls are TRBV27 and TRBJ2-7; 8 bases are a match to TRBD2. Germline V CDR1 and CDR2: MNHEY, SMNVEV (reference sequence). Trimming at V came to 3 bases and at J to 6 bases, leaving 10 bases not matched to a gene. This CDR3 region has 15 residues. The CDR3, as DNA: TGTGCCAGCAGTTTCAGCGGGAGAGAGTCGGCCGAGCAGTACTTC. Protein product: CASSFSGRESAEQYF.

The chain recombines TRBV12-3 or TRBV12-4 with TRBJ1-6; unclear D gene. This CDR3 spans 15 amino acids. The ends were cut back, 1 base at V and 0 bases at J, with 4 bases in the middle. The CDR3 DNA sequence: TGTGCCAGCAGTTTAGTCGTCTCCTATAATTCACCCCTCCACTTT. It specifies CASSLVVSYNSPLHF.

This clonotype has just a few counts. J is TRBJ2-7 and V is TRBV20-1, with TRBD1 matching over 12 bases. CDR1 is DFQATT, CDR2 SNEGSKA, per germline (reference sequence). This CDR3 has 14 amino acids. The V segment lost 5 bases and the J segment 7 bases; nucleotides outside the gene matches: 9. The CDR3 DNA reads as TGCAGTGCTCTTCCGGGACAGGGGGCTCGTGAGCAGTACTTC. Translating it yields CSALPGQGAREQYF.

The chain couples TRBV20-1 to TRBJ2-3; TRBD2 is a possible D gene (6 bases). CDR3 length equals 15 residues. Germline-derived CDR1 and CDR2 are DFQATT and SNEGSKA (reference sequence). V lost 1 base to trimming and J lost 5 bases, with 16 bases between them. The CDR3 DNA reads TGCAGTGCTAGAGCCCGCGGCCTCGGGGGAGATACGCAGTATTTT. Amino acid sequence: CSARARGLGGDTQYF.

V and J are TRBV7-2 and TRBJ2-2; no clear D. The CDR3 totals 15 residues. V gave up 7 bases and J gave up 5 bases, with 17 bases separating them. The germline V gene has CDR1 SGHTA and CDR2 FQGNSA. The CDR3 loop reads CASTEAPRGTGELFF. DNA of the CDR3: TGTGCCAGCACCGAGGCTCCTCGTGGGACCGGGGAGCTGTTTTTT. Based on the CDR3 plus reference TRBV7-2 and TRBJ2-2, the full variable domain is GAGVSQSPSNKVTEKGKDVELRCDPISGHTALYWYRQSLGQGLEFLIYFQGNSAPDKSGLPSDRFSAERTGGSVSTLTIQRTQQEDSAVYLCASTEAPRGTGELFFGEGSRLTVL.